What follows describes a single TCR beta chain. No cognate antigen has been identified for it. Base quality data are lacking; no much larger clone is found one base away. V gives up 4 bases and J gives up 0 bases, and the segment between their germline ends measures 10 bases. Per the germline V gene, MNHEY is the CDR1 and SVGAGI is the CDR2. CDR3 length: 15 amino acids, cysteine to phenylalanine. CDR3 DNA is the only sequence kept; it has 45 bases, read in frame from the first base. The data originate from a study of shared clonotypes between healthy human individuals (TCRdb year 2020). With respect to the entire study: The cohort included a few men and a couple of women between 18 and 49 years of age. Per donor, leukapheresis produced somewhere between about 0.94 and 9 billion PBMCs. For each donor, CD4 naive and CD4 memory were each given three plates, CD8 naive was given two plates, and CD8 memory was given one plate. Libraries were prepared and TCR repertoires were sequenced by different laboratories using diverse techniques, in order to increase sequencing depth and limit assay-specific biases. The study deeply sequenced blood TCR repertoires of five healthy adults to estimate repertoire size and the extent of clonotype sharing between individuals. What the study reported, not specific to this receptor: Based on pairwise subsampling, the degree of clonotype sharing among donors was expected to be affected by sequencing depth. Because the study included only a small number of donors, the genetic and exposure-history diversity represented was limited. Larger estimated clonotype richness was generally found for naive subsets than for memory subsets. Approximately 5% of naive CD4, 3.5% of naive CD8, 2.3% of memory CD4, and around 0.42% of memory CD8 clonotypes were shared across several donors. Rarefaction of sorted-subset datasets indicated incomplete sequencing despite the large sequencing depth. Clonotypes shared by all four sorted-subset donors showed higher generation probabilities than non-shared clonotypes. Sampling was restricted to blood, and TCR repertoires in tissue are likely to differ from TCR repertoires in blood.

Using the deep immunoSEQ assay, TCR CDR3 regions were amplified from genomic DNA by multiplex PCR. Extracted genomic DNA from each cell subset was spread evenly across all wells of several immunoSEQ 96-well plates, with each plate serving as a replicate. For sorted subsets, each replicate PCR was loaded with roughly 200 ng genomic DNA, equivalent to 30,000 or so T cell genomes. The purified libraries were quantified using a Qubit 3.0 fluorometer, sized with a Bioanalyzer 2100, and then quantified again using the KAPA Library Quantification kit. A separate single-read 150-cycle Illumina NextSeq 550 flow cell was used to sequence each immunoSEQ 96-well plate. For the original study's pipeline: Because only junctional sequences without quality scores were contained in the immunoSEQ output, filtering matching that applied to full-length reads could not be performed. To assign V/J genes and CDR3, sequences were annotated using PyIR, a Python wrapper for IgBLAST v1.9, with IMGT germline references. Reads were removed for weak V/J assignments (E-value above 1e-6), missing CDR3, stop codons, out-of-frame junctions, or ambiguous translated residues. V3J clonotypes were defined as sequences sharing the same inferred V gene, J gene, and CDR3 amino acid sequence. The percentage overlap between two repertoires was calculated by dividing the number of shared unique clonotypes by the size of the smaller repertoire. Three approaches were used to assess repertoire richness: RTK rarefaction, the Chao1 estimator, and Recon v2.1 estimates of unobserved clonotypes. Generation probabilities were computed with OLGA for all TCRbeta clonotypes obtained by the gDNA method from several donors. TCRdb re-hosts the immuneACCESS table, in-frame sequences only. Its copies lack some clones; in the studies checked, an unresolved V gene accounts for under half of them, and the cause for the rest is not known. Clone size and V and J calls were adopted from that table, with D and trimming inferred from the DNA. For this sample the table gives about 670,000 clones, of which 60% to 80% were detected only once. The top ten constitute 1.8% of the sample.

Donors were healthy HIV-negative adults with no recently reported acute infections or vaccinations. Every donor was a Caucasian adult residing in Nashville, Tennessee, USA. CD4+ T cells were enriched by magnetic negative selection; naive cells were then positively selected on CD45RA, and the negative fraction formed the memory subset. After blood collection by leukapheresis, PBMCs were isolated using Ficoll-Histopaque density gradient centrifugation and then cryopreserved in the vapor phase of liquid nitrogen. Analytical flow cytometry was used to check the purity and quantity of every magnetically sorted T cell population. Each sorted fraction had its genomic DNA isolated and then quantified by UV absorbance on a Nanodrop 2000c.

The specimen sequenced was memory CD4+ T cells sorted from blood. In light of the paper, this sample's cell subset or site label describes: CD45RA-negative fraction. The chain is made from TRBV6-5 and TRBJ1-3, and perhaps TRBD1 as D gene, on 5 matching bases. The receptor was isolated from a woman in her 30s in good health. DNA sequence: TGTGCCAGCAGTTCGGGACTGTACTCTGGAAACACCATATATTTT. This gives the protein CASSSGLYSGNTIYF.